Listed here are 22 T cell receptor beta chains from one sample, sequenced in a study of CD8 T cells in Susac syndrome. When the RNA was reverse transcribed, random hexamers were used with an input of about 0.45 to 1 ug. Each CDR3 protein gets one entry after TCRdb re-called the immunoSEQ multiplex PCR reads with MiXCR. The data hold approximately 270,000 distinct CDR3 sequences, with 93% observed a single time. The sample taken for sequencing was CD4+ T cells from PBMCs. The receptors shown here come from a human donor with multiple sclerosis.

The chain links TRBV20-1 to TRBJ1-1; tentatively, D is TRBD1 (6 bases). From germline, CDR1 is DFQATT and CDR2 SNEGSKA (reference sequence). V was clipped by 6 bases and J by 0 bases, with 14 bases between them. The CDR3 covers 14 residues. CDR3 region: CSAPGGRMNTEAFF. The CDR3 DNA reads as TGCAGTGCCCCGGGGGGGCGCATGAACACTGAAGCTTTCTTT.

This clonotype was counted once. The CDR3: CSARGRGAVETQYF. The CDR3 DNA reads TGCAGTGCTAGAGGCAGGGGGGCGGTGGAGACCCAGTACTTC. The J gene is TRBJ2-5, the V gene TRBV20-1; D may be TRBD1 (7 bases). CDR1 and CDR2 from the germline V gene are DFQATT and SNEGSKA (reference sequence). With 1 base removed from V and 5 bases from J, the gap between germline ends came to 14 bases. The CDR3 is made up of 14 amino acids.

This clonotype occurred once. The chain has TRBV10-3 and TRBJ1-1; TRBD1 aligns across 8 bases. There are 15 residues in the CDR3. V was pared by 7 bases and J by 0 bases, with 7 bases of the junction left unmatched. Germline CDR1 is ENHRY and CDR2 is SYGVKD. The CDR3 loop is CAITPDRAMNTEAFF. In nucleotides, the CDR3 is TGTGCCATCACCCCGGACAGGGCCATGAACACTGAAGCTTTCTTT.

The chain employs TRBV15 and TRBJ1-2, with TRBD1 identical over 7 bases. Losses at the gene ends were 5 bases for V and 8 bases for J; bases not matched to a gene: 11. In germline, CDR1 is LNHNV, CDR2 YYDKDF (reference sequence). This CDR3 is built from 14 residues. DNA of the CDR3: TGTGCCACCAGCGGAAAAGACAGGGTCGGAGGCTACACCTTC. This sequence encodes CATSGKDRVGGYTF.

CDR3 protein: CASSLDGRTEAFF. The CDR3 bases are TGTGCCAGCAGCCTGGATGGAAGGACTGAAGCTTTCTTT. This chain links TRBV5-6 with TRBJ1-1; no definite D call. CDR1 and CDR2 from the germline V gene are SGHDT and YYEEEE. Trimming shortened V by 4 bases and J by 5 bases, and 12 bases separated the two germline ends. The CDR3 is 13 amino acids.

The chain employs TRBV5-6 and TRBJ2-2; D not resolved. V was trimmed by 2 bases and J by 8 bases, leaving 4 bases between them. From germline, CDR1 is SGHDT and CDR2 YYEEEE. The CDR3 totals 11 residues. The CDR3 DNA reads as TGTGCCAGCAGCTTCGCAGGGGAGCTGTTTTTT. It codes for CASSFAGELFF.

J is TRBJ2-3 and V is TRBV7-9; 7 bases are a match to TRBD2. The CDR3 runs 15 residues. The V gene's germline CDR1 is SEHNR and CDR2 FQNEAQ (reference sequence). J gave up 2 bases and V 0 bases, and 2 bases lay outside the gene matches. CDR3 bases: TGTGCCAGCAGCTTAGCGGCGGGAGACACAGATACGCAGTATTTT. Its protein is CASSLAAGDTDTQYF.

V and J are TRBV7-9 and TRBJ2-2, with 12 bases lining up with TRBD2. The CDR3 is made up of 15 amino acids. Trimming cost V 3 bases and J 5 bases; bases outside gene matches: 1. Germline V gene lookup returns CDR1 SEHNR and CDR2 FQNEAQ (reference sequence). The CDR3 protein is CASSFGLAGTGELFF. The DNA of the CDR3 is TGTGCCAGCAGCTTCGGACTAGCGGGAACCGGGGAGCTGTTTTTT.

The chain carries TRBV20-1 and TRBJ1-1; D not resolved. Trimming took off 5 bases at V and 0 bases at J, with 16 bases between the two ends. This CDR3 has 15 residues. The V gene's germline CDR1 is DFQATT and CDR2 SNEGSKA (reference sequence). The CDR3 here is CSARRVAAMNTEAFF. The CDR3 DNA is TGCAGTGCTCGTCGGGTGGCGGCTATGAACACTGAAGCTTTCTTT.

The rearrangement links TRBV12-3 or TRBV12-4 to TRBJ1-2; D is uncertain. CDR3 length equals 12 residues. The V gene lost 0 bases and the J gene lost 7 bases, with 6 bases spanning the gap. The chain's CDR3 is CASSLAPGGYTF. CDR3 DNA sequence: TGTGCCAGCAGTTTAGCGCCGGGTGGCTACACCTTC.

The chain recombines TRBV19 with TRBJ2-2; D remains ambiguous. Germline-derived CDR1 and CDR2 are LNHDA and SQIVND (reference sequence). This CDR3 has 12 amino acids. Between the trimmed V and J ends, which lost 5 bases and 4 bases, there was a span of 5 bases. CDR3 protein: CASSVGTGELFF. The CDR3 region has the DNA TGTGCCAGTAGTGTTGGCACCGGGGAGCTGTTTTTT.

The chain recombines TRBV29-1 with TRBJ2-7, with 9 bases aligning to TRBD1. Germline values: CDR1 SQVTM, CDR2 ANQGSEA. The CDR3 runs to 14 residues. Trimming removed 5 bases from V and 0 bases from J; junction bases left unmatched: 5. The CDR3, as DNA: TGCAGCGTTCTCGGACAGGGGATCTCCTACGAGCAGTACTTC. Translation gives CSVLGQGISYEQYF.

The V gene is TRBV30, the J gene TRBJ1-5; D remains unclear. The CDR3 extends over 13 amino acids. The germline gives CDR1 GTSNPN, CDR2 SVGIG (reference sequence). The germline V and J ends were trimmed by 0 bases and 6 bases, with 9 bases remaining between them. The CDR3 is CAWSVLPGQPQHF. The CDR3 DNA reads as TGTGCCTGGAGTGTACTGCCCGGTCAGCCCCAGCATTTT.

The chain recombines TRBV25-1 with TRBJ1-2, with TRBD1 identical over 9 bases. J was trimmed by 8 bases and V by 3 bases; bases with no gene match: 4. Per germline, CDR1 MGHDK and CDR2 SYGVNS. This CDR3 is built from 13 residues. This CDR3 reads CASSEGTGRGYTF. CDR3 nucleotide sequence: TGTGCCAGCAGTGAGGGGACAGGGCGGGGCTACACCTTC.

This clonotype was detected only once. The gene calls are TRBV5-1 and TRBJ2-6; TRBD1 aligns across 7 bases. Germline V gene data show CDR1 as SGHRS and CDR2 as YFSETQ. Trimming took 4 bases from V and 0 from J; bases not matched to a gene: 13. This CDR3 region has 19 residues. The CDR3 protein is CASSVDRVGISSGANVLTF. For the CDR3, the DNA is TGCGCCAGCAGCGTTGACAGGGTAGGAATCTCCTCTGGGGCCAACGTCCTGACTTTC.

V is TRBV28 and J is TRBJ1-2; D is unresolved. V lost 1 base and J lost 6, with 9 bases in between. This CDR3 region has 13 residues. Germline CDR1 MDHEN, CDR2 SYDVKM. CDR3 in amino acids: CASSLSAIDGYTF. CDR3 nucleotide sequence: TGTGCCAGCAGTTTATCAGCTATCGATGGCTACACCTTC.

The chain combines TRBV24-1 with TRBJ2-3; 12 bases agree with TRBD2. The CDR3 covers 15 residues. The V gene's germline CDR1 is KGHDR and CDR2 SFDVKD. V lost 9 bases to trimming and J lost 0 bases; unmatched junction nucleotides: 3. CDR3 bases: TGTGCCACCCAGGGGACTAGCGGGAGCACAGATACGCAGTATTTT. It encodes CATQGTSGSTDTQYF.

This chain connects TRBV7-2 to TRBJ2-7; possibly TRBD1 or TRBD2 for D (5 bases each). With 1 base removed from V and 6 bases from J, the gap between germline ends came to 16 bases. CDR3 length: 15 residues. CDR1 and CDR2 from the germline V gene are SGHTA and FQGNSA. The CDR3 DNA follows: TGTGCCAGCAGCTTAGGGCCCGGGGCCGCAGGCGAGCAGTACGTC. It is translated as CASSLGPGAAGEQYV.

As DNA, the CDR3 is TGTGCCAGCAGTTTAGGAGGGACTCCTGGGGCCAACGTCCTGACTTTC. Amino acid sequence: CASSLGGTPGANVLTF. The chain couples TRBV28 to TRBJ2-6, with a weak D call TRBD2 (6 bases). The V gene's germline CDR1 is MDHEN and CDR2 SYDVKM. The V gene lost 2 bases and the J gene lost 2 bases, with 10 bases spanning the gap. This CDR3 has 16 amino acids.

V and J are TRBV19 and TRBJ2-3; tentative D call: TRBD1 (6 bases). This CDR3 has 16 amino acids. The germline CDR1 and CDR2 sequences are LNHDA and SQIVND (reference sequence). The ends were cut back, 3 bases at V and 1 base at J, with 14 bases in the middle. The CDR3 sequence is CASSMSRGAGTDTQYF. CDR3 in DNA: TGTGCCAGTAGTATGTCCAGGGGAGCGGGCACAGATACGCAGTATTTT.

This clonotype was detected only once. This chain uses TRBV7-3 with TRBJ2-7; TRBD1 or TRBD2 may be the D gene (5 bases each). Trimming took 1 base from V and 7 from J, leaving 17 bases between them. Germline-derived CDR1 and CDR2 are SGHTA and FQGTGA. The CDR3 consists of 15 residues. This chain's CDR3 is CASSLSRTGPREQYF. The CDR3 bases are TGTGCCAGCAGCTTAAGTCGAACGGGGCCGAGGGAGCAGTACTTC.

J is TRBJ2-7 and V is TRBV10-3; the match to TRBD1 covers 10 bases. CDR1 is ENHRY, CDR2 SYGVKD, per germline. The V and J ends lost 4 bases and 4 bases, in that order; junction bases with no gene match: 1. The CDR3 runs to 13 residues. In nucleotides, the CDR3 is TGTGCCATCAGTGGGGGACAGGGGTACGAGCAGTACGTC. Protein: CAISGGQGYEQYV.